Sequencing of this TCR beta chain was carried out in a study of blood T cell repertoires in COVID-19. Whole-study context: Samples came from the United States, Italy and Spain, spanning acute and convalescent COVID-19. The analysed material was cDNA or gDNA that came from T cells, B-cell-depleted T cells, or PBMCs.

Original data processing: How many nucleated cells were present was estimated from reference gene primer amplification. Data came from immunoSEQ multiplex PCR; TCRdb stores just in-frame clones and leaves some out. The V and J calls and clone size come from that table; D and trimming were worked out from the DNA. The data hold about 210,000 clones, with about four fifths observed a single time. Regarding this clone: The sample contains more than one DNA sequence encoding this CDR3.

Germline-derived CDR1 and CDR2 are LNHDA and SQIVND (reference sequence). The V end was cut by 3 bases, the J end by 1 base, with 10 bases between. The CDR3 is 15 residues long. The sequence was collected from a woman between 35 and 50 years old with acute or convalescent COVID-19. The chain employs TRBV19 and TRBJ1-3; no definite D call. Sequencing was done on a sample of peripheral blood. Here the CDR3 reads CASSIDGGSGNTIYF. The CDR3 nucleotides read TGTGCCAGTAGTATCGACGGAGGGTCTGGAAACACCATATATTTT. The full variable domain, with the rest looked up from reference TRBV19 and TRBJ1-3, is DGGITQSPKYLFRKEGQNVTLSCEQNLNHDAMYWYRQDPGQGLRLIYYSQIVNDFQKGDIAEGYSVSREKKESFPLTVTSAQKNPTAFYLCASSIDGGSGNTIYFGEGSWLTVV.